This T cell receptor (beta chain) was profiled in a study of circulating and synovial CD4+ cells in juvenile arthritis (dated by TCRdb to about 2014). With respect to the entire study: Within each patient, the TCRbeta CDR3 repertoires of synovial CD4 T cells, bulk blood CD4 T cells and circulating HLA-DR+ CD4 T cells were compared. The goal of the repertoire sequencing was to confirm that synovial clonotypes were enriched in a circulating synovial-like CD4 T cell subset.

Comment on this clone: No cognate antigen has been identified for it. Qualities for individual bases were not recorded, and no much larger clone is one base off.

According to the germline V gene (reference sequence), CDR1 reads LNHDA and CDR2 reads SQIVND. The CDR3 covers 16 residues, taking in both the cysteine and the phenylalanine. CDR3 DNA is the only sequence kept; it has 48 bases, read in frame from the first base. For this chain, trimming is 4 bases at the V end and 4 bases at the J end, and the number of junction bases without a gene match is 10. What the research found in general, with its limitations: No difference between circulating pathogenic-like lymphocytes and bulk blood T cells was detected by traditional Vbeta family usage analysis. Circulating pathogenic-like lymphocytes were found to cluster with synovial T cells, and a substantially higher fraction of CDR3 sequences was shared with synovium by circulating pathogenic-like lymphocytes than by bulk blood. Because overlap with synovium rose as sequencing depth increased, the measured fractions of shared clonotypes likely underestimated the overlap of the full repertoire. CPL and bulk blood CD4 samples differed in T cell genome counts by at least an order of magnitude, so sample-size effects were addressed. Synovial and circulating pathogenic-like lymphocyte repertoires were less diverse than bulk blood CD4 repertoires, and some CPL samples were as oligoclonal as synovium.

Donors of the sequenced samples were patients with active juvenile idiopathic arthritis. Right after thawing, the cells went straight into sorting, and Live/Dead Fixable Near-IR Stain was used to exclude dead cells. Library preparation employed the immunoSEQ multiplex PCR assay. An external provider performed TCRbeta CDR3 sequencing as a commercial service. The authors' pipeline ran thus. The analyses used productive nucleotide sequences together with amino acid sequences obtained by in silico translation. Diversity was quantified by Renyi entropy over a range of alpha values, with sample size equalised by taking the median of 200 repeated subsamples. For clustering, the distance between each pair of repertoires was computed as one minus the Chao-modified Jaccard index, which corrected for under-sampling. Frequency-weighted overlap with synovial clonotypes was calculated over 200 sample sizes with 200 draws without replacement at each size, and the overlap was reported at the size of the smaller sample. As stored in TCRdb, this immuneACCESS dataset retains in-frame rearrangements with V and J assigned. A fraction of the clones does not appear; measured against another copy, unresolved V genes explain less than half of the discrepancy, and the remainder lacks a known reason. V and J calls and clone size are those listed in that table; D and trimming were worked out from the DNA. Counted in this sample were 39,000 or so clones; approximately 96% of them appeared once. 0.7% of the sample is in the top ten clones.

The origin of this receptor is a human donor with juvenile idiopathic arthritis. The sequence links TRBV19 to TRBJ1-2, and 9 junctional nucleotides match TRBD1. Material: CD4+ T cells from blood. The bases are TGTGCCAGTAGTACCATCGAGGGACAGGGTACCTATGGCTACACCTTC. It is translated as CASSTIEGQGTYGYTF.